The 18 T cell receptor beta chains given below trace back to one sample, sequenced in a study of T cells in localized non-small cell lung cancer. Some clones are missing from TCRdb's copy, which holds only in-frame ones; the method was immunoSEQ multiplex PCR. This sample has about 59,000 clones, with 91% found just once. This material consisted of peripheral blood, taken before any cancer treatment. Receptors originate from a man aged 40 to 69 with stage I lung adenocarcinoma.

The chain employs TRBV30 and TRBJ2-1; 9 bases line up with TRBD2. Germline CDR1 is GTSNPN and CDR2 is SVGIG (reference sequence). The trim removed 5 bases at V and 8 bases at J, leaving 10 bases unmatched. This CDR3 is built from 14 residues. CDR3 sequence (DNA): TGTGCCTGGCGCCGGGAGGCGGGAGGGGATGAGCAGTTCTTC. As protein: CAWRREAGGDEQFF.

CDR3 loop: CASSPATSGIHNEQFF. The CDR3 bases are TGTGCCAGCAGCCCTGCCACTAGCGGGATCCACAATGAGCAGTTCTTC. The rearrangement joins TRBV11-2 to TRBJ2-1, with 10 nucleotides matching TRBD2. The CDR3 is made up of 16 amino acids. Looked up from germline, CDR1 is SGHAT and CDR2 is FQNNGV. J lost 5 bases, V lost 5 bases, and 9 bases had no gene match.

The chain has TRBV9 and TRBJ2-2; D is unresolved. The V end was cut by 3 bases, the J end by 6 bases, with 18 bases between. CDR1 is SGDLS and CDR2 is YYNGEE in the germline V gene. The CDR3 contains 16 residues. CDR3 DNA: TGTGCCAGCAGCGCACGGCCTCATGAGTTACCCGGGGAGCTGTTTTTT. It yields the protein CASSARPHELPGELFF.

The rearrangement uses TRBV7-6 and TRBJ2-7; D possibly uses TRBD1 or TRBD2 (5 bases each). CDR3 length: 17 amino acids. V lost 2 bases to trimming and J lost 3 bases, with 20 bases between them. CDR1 and CDR2 (germline): SGHVS, FNYEAQ. This chain's CDR3 is CASSLKAEGRFGYEQYF. The CDR3 region has the DNA TGTGCCAGCAGCTTAAAGGCTGAGGGGAGATTTGGCTACGAGCAGTACTTC.

This chain joins TRBV7-9 and TRBJ2-7; D might be TRBD1 (6 bases). Germline V gives CDR1 SEHNR, CDR2 FQNEAQ (reference sequence). This CDR3 has 15 residues. V lost 0 bases and J lost 2, with 11 bases in between. The CDR3 here is CASSLAETGPYEQYF. CDR3 sequence (DNA): TGTGCCAGCAGCTTAGCGGAAACAGGGCCCTACGAGCAGTACTTC.

The CDR3 is CASSVSRGGPYNEQFF. The CDR3 DNA reads as TGTGCCAGCAGCGTATCCCGTGGGGGTCCCTACAATGAGCAGTTCTTC. The rearrangement links TRBV9 to TRBJ2-1; tentatively, D is TRBD1 or TRBD2 (5 bases each). The CDR3 sequence is 16 residues long. V was trimmed by 1 base and J by 2 bases, leaving 13 bases between them. The germline gives CDR1 SGDLS, CDR2 YYNGEE. Based on the CDR3 plus reference TRBV9 and TRBJ2-1, the full variable domain is DSGVTQTPKHLITATGQRVTLRCSPRSGDLSVYWYQQSLDQGLQFLIQYYNGEERAKGNILERFSAQQFPDLHSELNLSSLELGDSALYFCASSVSRGGPYNEQFFGPGTRLTVL.

This chain uses TRBV28 with TRBJ1-5, with D uncertain. V was clipped by 2 bases and J by 0 bases, with 8 bases between them. Germline V gene data show CDR1 as MDHEN and CDR2 as SYDVKM. The CDR3 extends over 15 amino acids. CDR3 protein: CASSLSRHSNQPQHF. CDR3 nucleotide sequence: TGTGCCAGCAGTTTAAGCCGGCATAGCAATCAGCCCCAGCATTTT. Complete variable domain (other parts from reference TRBV28 and TRBJ1-5): DVKVTQSSRYLVKRTGEKVFLECVQDMDHENMFWYRQDPGLGLRLIYFSYDVKMKEKGDIPEGYSVSREKKERFSLILESASTNQTSMYLCASSLSRHSNQPQHFGDGTRLSIL.

The chain couples TRBV2 to TRBJ2-6; D gene unclear. V lost 6 bases, J lost 0 bases, and 12 bases lay in between. Germline assignment: CDR1 SNHLY and CDR2 FYNNEI. The CDR3 is 16 residues long. CDR3 in amino acids: CASSAISSSGANVLTF. The CDR3 DNA sequence: TGTGCCAGCAGCGCAATTAGCAGCTCTGGGGCCAACGTCCTGACTTTC.

The chain has TRBV19 and TRBJ2-7; D ambiguous. The CDR3 extends over 15 amino acids. The germline V and J ends were trimmed by 1 base and 0 bases, with 10 bases remaining between them. Germline lookup yields CDR1 LNHDA and CDR2 SQIVND (reference sequence). The CDR3 region is CASSIAGGSSYEQYF. In DNA, the CDR3 is TGTGCCAGTAGTATAGCTGGCGGAAGCTCCTACGAGCAGTACTTC.

The chain recombines TRBV6-1 with TRBJ2-2, with 8 bases identical to TRBD1. The CDR3 extends over 14 amino acids. CDR1 is MNHNS, CDR2 SASEGT, per germline. The V and J ends lost 7 bases and 5 bases, in that order; junction bases with no gene match: 6. The CDR3 coding sequence is TGTGCCAGCATCGGACAGGGAGGAACCGGGGAGCTGTTTTTT. Translation: CASIGQGGTGELFF.

The chain carries TRBV29-1 and TRBJ2-1; 7 positions agree with TRBD2. Germline V gives CDR1 SQVTM, CDR2 ANQGSEA. With V trimmed by 5 bases and J by 0 bases, 4 bases remained unmatched. CDR3 size: 14 residues. This chain's CDR3 is CSVPGTISYNEQFF. The DNA for the CDR3 is TGCAGCGTTCCCGGGACTATCTCCTACAATGAGCAGTTCTTC.

The CDR3 is CASSLSIGKYGYTF. The CDR3 nucleotides are TGTGCCAGCAGTTTATCGATTGGCAAATATGGCTACACCTTC. The rearrangement uses TRBV27 and TRBJ1-2, with D unclear. The V gene lost 0 bases and the J gene lost 5 bases, with 10 bases spanning the gap. This CDR3 comprises 14 residues. Germline V gene sequence: CDR1 MNHEY, CDR2 SMNVEV (reference sequence).

The rearrangement links TRBV18 to TRBJ2-6, with 7 nucleotides matching TRBD1. The CDR3 sequence is 16 residues long. Looked up from germline, CDR1 is KGHSH and CDR2 is LQKENI. Losses at the gene ends were 5 bases for V and 0 bases for J; bases not matched to a gene: 4. The CDR3 region is CASSGQVNSGANVLTF. CDR3 in DNA: TGTGCCAGCTCAGGACAGGTTAACTCTGGGGCCAACGTCCTGACTTTC.

This sequence joins TRBV2 and TRBJ2-2, with 8 bases aligning to TRBD2. V dropped 6 bases and J dropped 8; count of bases not matched to a gene: 8. Germline V gene data show CDR1 as SNHLY and CDR2 as FYNNEI. The CDR3 consists of 14 residues. CDR3 protein: CASRPAGGAGELFF. CDR3 in DNA: TGTGCCAGCAGACCCGCGGGGGGAGCGGGGGAGCTGTTTTTT. The full variable domain, in which reference TRBV2 and TRBJ2-2 provide the parts outside the CDR3, is EPEVTQTPSHQVTQMGQEVILRCVPISNHLYFYWYRQILGQKVEFLVSFYNNEISEKSEIFDDQFSVERPDGSNFTLKIRSTKLEDSAMYFCASRPAGGAGELFFGEGSRLTVL.

The genes are TRBV4-3 and TRBJ2-3; D gene ambiguous. V lost 0 bases and J 0 bases, leaving 7 bases between the germline ends. The germline V gene has CDR1 LGHNA and CDR2 YSLEER. The CDR3 is made up of 15 amino acids. This CDR3 reads CASSQERSSTDTQYF. The CDR3, as DNA: TGCGCCAGCAGCCAAGAGCGGAGCAGCACAGATACGCAGTATTTT.

V and J are TRBV9 and TRBJ2-7, with TRBD2 as a possible D gene (7 bases). CDR3 length equals 15 residues. In germline, CDR1 is SGDLS, CDR2 YYNGEE. The V end was cut by 0 bases, the J end by 5 bases, with 15 bases between. CDR3 DNA sequence: TGTGCCAGCAGCGTAGACTGGGGGGGCAGGAACGAGCAGTACTTC. This gives the protein CASSVDWGGRNEQYF.

The chain recombines TRBV2 with TRBJ2-7; TRBD2 might be the D (5 bases). The CDR3 runs to 12 residues. Germline V gene lookup returns CDR1 SNHLY and CDR2 FYNNEI. Trimming removed 7 bases from V and 6 bases from J, with 13 bases in between. CDR3 in amino acids: CASKLLGSEQYF. The CDR3 DNA reads TGTGCCAGCAAGCTACTAGGAAGCGAGCAGTACTTC.

The V and J genes are TRBV21-1 and TRBJ1-4. TRBV21-1 is annotated as a pseudogene. This CDR3 is built from 17 residues. CDR3 nucleotides: TGTGCCTCTAGGGGAGGGGTGGTTCGGGTGACTAATGAAAAACTGTTTTTT. It encodes CASRGGVVRVTNEKLFF.